These 27 T cell receptor beta chains were sequenced from one sample in a study of early T cells in non-severe SARS-CoV-2 infection. TCRdb independently ran MiXCR on the 5' RACE reads; one entry per CDR3 protein. The sample has around 56,000 distinct CDR3 sequences, roughly 7.1% seen once. This sample comprised whole blood, obtained at baseline. Every receptor here comes from an adult who was a healthcare worker with PCR-confirmed SARS-CoV-2 infection or an uninfected control (not recorded which).

The rearrangement joins TRBV7-2 to TRBJ2-2; D unresolved. This CDR3 comprises 12 residues. Germline V gene lookup returns CDR1 SGHTA and CDR2 FQGNSA. V lost 6 bases to trimming and J lost 6 bases, with 8 bases between them. The CDR3 nucleotides are TGTGCCAGCAGTCTAGGACCCGGGGAGCTGTTTTTT. Protein: CASSLGPGELFF.

This clonotype showed up many times. The chain has TRBV3-1 and TRBJ1-2; D is undetermined. The CDR3 loop spans 14 amino acids. Per germline, CDR1 LGHDT and CDR2 YNNKEL (reference sequence). Trimming took off 6 bases at V and 2 bases at J, with 13 bases between the two ends. The CDR3 DNA reads as TGTGCCAGCAGTCCACGACGTTCGAACTATGGCTACACCTTC. Its translation: CASSPRRSNYGYTF.

This clonotype was observed at least ten times. The chain combines TRBV7-9 with TRBJ2-3; TRBD1 or TRBD2 may be the D gene (5 bases each). The CDR3 spans 16 residues. Germline V gene sequence: CDR1 SEHNR, CDR2 FQNEAQ (reference sequence). Trimming stripped 0 bases from V and 9 bases from J, with 19 bases between. The CDR3 DNA reads as TGTGCCAGCAGCTTAGCCGGGACCCTTTCGTCAGGGACGCAGTATTTT. Its protein is CASSLAGTLSSGTQYF.

The chain couples TRBV24-1 to TRBJ2-2, with a weak D call TRBD1 (5 bases). The germline V gene has CDR1 KGHDR and CDR2 SFDVKD. This CDR3 comprises 15 residues. V gave up 4 bases and J gave up 3 bases, with 11 bases separating them. CDR3 sequence: CATSDPKQDTGELFF. CDR3 sequence (DNA): TGTGCCACCAGTGACCCTAAACAGGACACCGGGGAGCTGTTTTTT.

This clonotype has only a few counts. The V gene is TRBV7-3, the J gene TRBJ2-3, with 10 bases aligning to TRBD2. Germline assignment: CDR1 SGHTA and CDR2 FQGTGA. Trimming at V came to 2 bases and at J to 4 bases, leaving 6 bases not matched to a gene. There are 16 residues in the CDR3. The CDR3 spells CASSLGSGRAADTQYF. The CDR3 DNA sequence: TGTGCCAGCAGCTTAGGGAGCGGGAGGGCCGCAGATACGCAGTATTTT.

This chain uses TRBV30 with TRBJ1-2, with 8 bases lining up with TRBD1. CDR1 and CDR2 (germline): GTSNPN, SVGIG (reference sequence). Trimming removed 2 bases from V and 5 bases from J; junction bases left unmatched: 4. The CDR3 has 13 residues. For the CDR3, the DNA is TGTGCCTGGAGTCCGACAGGGGAATATGGCTACACCTTC. Residues: CAWSPTGEYGYTF.

This clonotype was detected ten times or more. The CDR3 protein is CASRQGWNTEAFF. The CDR3 DNA follows: TGTGCCAGCAGACAGGGTTGGAACACTGAAGCTTTCTTT. The V and J genes are TRBV12-3 or TRBV12-4 and TRBJ1-1; tentative D call: TRBD1 (6 bases). Trimming pared 6 bases from V and 1 base from J, leaving 9 bases between. CDR3 length equals 13 residues.

This clonotype was detected a few times. The chain uses TRBV19 and TRBJ2-3, with TRBD2 matching over 10 bases. Germline CDR1 and CDR2: LNHDA and SQIVND (reference sequence). The CDR3 consists of 16 residues. V lost 3 bases and J lost 8; bases outside the gene matches: 11. The CDR3 reads CASSILAGDRRATQYF. For the CDR3, the DNA is TGTGCCAGTAGTATCCTAGCGGGAGATCGTAGGGCTACGCAGTATTTT. The variable domain in full, with the rest retrieved from reference TRBV19 and TRBJ2-3, is DGGITQSPKYLFRKEGQNVTLSCEQNLNHDAMYWYRQDPGQGLRLIYYSQIVNDFQKGDIAEGYSVSREKKESFPLTVTSAQKNPTAFYLCASSILAGDRRATQYFGPGTRLTVL.

This clonotype was observed at least ten times. The chain is built from TRBV6-1 and TRBJ2-3, with 7 bases fitting TRBD2. The germline V gene has CDR1 MNHNS and CDR2 SASEGT. J lost 6 bases, V lost 3 bases, and 9 bases had no gene match. The CDR3 is made up of 15 amino acids. CDR3 bases: TGTGCCAGCAGTGACGGGGCGGGAGTATCCGATACGCAGTATTTT. It encodes CASSDGAGVSDTQYF.

The table lists this clonotype with many counts. V usage is TRBV7-9 and J usage is TRBJ2-3; a possible D gene is TRBD1 (7 bases). The CDR3 is 14 residues long. Germline-derived CDR1 and CDR2 are SEHNR and FQNEAQ (reference sequence). V lost 3 bases to trimming and J lost 6 bases, with 13 bases between them. The chain's CDR3 is CASSLEGAFDTQYF. In DNA form, the CDR3 reads TGTGCCAGCAGCTTGGAGGGGGCCTTCGATACGCAGTATTTT.

This clonotype has a count of ten or more. The chain has TRBV12-3 or TRBV12-4 and TRBJ2-6; D uncertain. Trimming took off 4 bases at V and 0 bases at J, with 7 bases between the two ends. This CDR3 is 15 amino acids long. Written as DNA, the CDR3 is TGTGCCAGCAGTTCCCAAATCTCTGGGGCCAACGTCCTGACTTTC. It encodes CASSSQISGANVLTF.

This clonotype has ten or more counts. The rearrangement links TRBV20-1 to TRBJ2-7; D may be TRBD2 (6 bases). The CDR3 is made up of 13 amino acids. Trimming took 2 bases from V and 4 from J, leaving 12 bases between them. The germline V gene encodes CDR1 DFQATT and CDR2 SNEGSKA (reference sequence). For the CDR3, the DNA is TGCAGTGCTAGAAACCCGGCGGGGTACGAGCAGTACTTC. This gives the protein CSARNPAGYEQYF.

This clonotype was seen many times. The chain combines TRBV20-1 with TRBJ2-7; D is possibly TRBD2 (5 bases). Per germline, CDR1 DFQATT and CDR2 SNEGSKA (reference sequence). This CDR3 contains 14 residues. Trimming shortened V by 6 bases and J by 4 bases, and 19 bases separated the two germline ends. The CDR3 DNA follows: TGCAGTGCCCATAATGGACGGGATTTTTACGAGCAGTACTTC. This sequence encodes CSAHNGRDFYEQYF.

This clonotype was recorded a few times. This chain uses TRBV7-2 with TRBJ1-3; D ambiguous. V was clipped by 1 base and J by 4 bases, with 5 bases between them. Per germline, CDR1 SGHTA and CDR2 FQGNSA. This CDR3 spans 13 amino acids. CDR3 sequence: CASSLVQGNTIYF. DNA of the CDR3: TGTGCCAGCAGCTTAGTTCAAGGAAACACCATATATTTT. The full variable domain, its missing parts supplied by reference TRBV7-2 and TRBJ1-3, is GAGVSQSPSNKVTEKGKDVELRCDPISGHTALYWYRQSLGQGLEFLIYFQGNSAPDKSGLPSDRFSAERTGGSVSTLTIQRTQQEDSAVYLCASSLVQGNTIYFGEGSWLTVV.

This clonotype was detected only a few times. The V gene is TRBV28, the J gene TRBJ2-5, with 12 positions matching TRBD2. Germline assignment: CDR1 MDHEN and CDR2 SYDVKM. This CDR3 is built from 15 residues. J gave up 3 bases and V 7 bases, and 6 bases lay outside the gene matches. CDR3 bases: TGTGCCAGCATGGGGAGACTAGCGGGGGAAGAGACCCAGTACTTC. The encoded protein is CASMGRLAGEETQYF.

This clonotype was seen ten or more times. This chain joins TRBV27 and TRBJ2-5; D is uncertain. Germline lookup yields CDR1 MNHEY and CDR2 SMNVEV (reference sequence). CDR3 length: 11 residues. V was shortened by 2 bases and J by 3 bases, with 1 base between the two germline ends. CDR3 in amino acids: CASSLKETQYF. DNA for the CDR3: TGTGCCAGCAGTTTAAAAGAGACCCAGTACTTC.

Many counts were recorded for this clonotype. The rearrangement uses TRBV20-1 and TRBJ2-1, with 7 bases that match TRBD2. This CDR3 is built from 18 residues. V shed 6 bases, J shed 1 base, and the junction held 18 bases outside the gene matches. Per germline, CDR1 DFQATT and CDR2 SNEGSKA (reference sequence). The CDR3 bases are TGCAGTGCCAAACTGGGGGGGGAGGCCTCTCCATCCTACAATGAGCAGTTCTTC. Protein sequence: CSAKLGGEASPSYNEQFF.

The V gene is TRBV10-3, the J gene TRBJ2-1; D might be TRBD2 (5 bases). Trimming removed 3 bases at V and 9 bases at J, with 9 bases between. This CDR3 is 12 amino acids long. Looked up from germline, CDR1 is ENHRY and CDR2 is SYGVKD. This CDR3 reads CAISDGEGEQFF. CDR3 nucleotide sequence: TGTGCCATCAGTGACGGTGAGGGTGAGCAGTTCTTC.

This clonotype was found many times. The chain carries TRBV3-1 and TRBJ2-5; 10 bases are a match to TRBD2. The CDR3 consists of 16 residues. V trimming: 4 bases; J trimming: 0 bases; junction bases outside the gene matches: 5. Germline assignment: CDR1 LGHDT and CDR2 YNNKEL (reference sequence). The CDR3 spells CASSRGTSAYQETQYF. As DNA, the CDR3 is TGTGCCAGCAGCCGAGGGACTAGCGCGTACCAAGAGACCCAGTACTTC.

This clonotype occurred a few times. The chain links TRBV5-4 to TRBJ2-5; 11 nucleotides align to TRBD2. Per the germline V gene, CDR1 is SGHNT and CDR2 is YYREEE (reference sequence). The V and J ends lost 0 bases and 4 bases, in that order; junction bases with no gene match: 5. The CDR3 is made up of 16 amino acids. The CDR3 DNA is TGTGCCAGCAGCTTGGGACCTAGCGGGAGGATAGAGACCCAGTACTTC. Translating it yields CASSLGPSGRIETQYF.

This clonotype has only one observation. The V gene is TRBV6-5, the J gene TRBJ2-7; weak D call: TRBD2 (6 bases). Trimming took 4 bases from V and 0 from J, leaving 16 bases between them. This CDR3 is built from 16 residues. Germline V gene lookup returns CDR1 MNHEY and CDR2 SVGAGI. CDR3 in DNA: TGTGCCAGCAGTTCCCCGACTAGTTATTCCTCCTACGAGCAGTACTTC. It yields the protein CASSSPTSYSSYEQYF.

This clonotype was observed at least ten times. This chain uses TRBV7-9 with TRBJ2-6; 13 positions agree with TRBD2. Germline V gene lookup returns CDR1 SEHNR and CDR2 FQNEAQ (reference sequence). CDR3 length: 18 residues. The V segment lost 5 bases and the J segment 0 bases; nucleotides outside the gene matches: 4. CDR3 bases: TGTGCCAGCAGCCCGGGGACTAGCGGGAACTCTGGGGCCAACGTCCTGACTTTC. Its protein product is CASSPGTSGNSGANVLTF.

This clonotype has ten or more counts. V usage is TRBV20-1 and J usage is TRBJ2-1; TRBD2 agrees at 10 bases. Germline-derived CDR1 and CDR2 are DFQATT and SNEGSKA (reference sequence). The CDR3 totals 15 residues. Trimming took 0 bases from V and 8 from J; bases not matched to a gene: 7. Here the CDR3 DNA reads TGCAGTGCTAGAGATGTCGCTAGCGGGAGTGATGAGCAGTTCTTC. The encoded protein is CSARDVASGSDEQFF.

This clonotype was seen more than once but under ten times. The chain is built from TRBV7-9 and TRBJ2-7; D is unresolved. This CDR3 has 16 amino acids. V lost 4 bases to trimming and J lost 0 bases, with 16 bases between them. Germline V lookup: CDR1 SEHNR, CDR2 FQNEAQ (reference sequence). The CDR3 sequence: CASSSPRTPSSYEQYF. The CDR3 nucleotides are TGTGCCAGCAGCTCACCCCGGACGCCGAGCTCCTACGAGCAGTACTTC.

This clonotype was seen only a few times. The rearrangement joins TRBV6-1 to TRBJ2-3; 12 nucleotides agree with TRBD2. Germline V CDR1 and CDR2: MNHNS, SASEGT. The CDR3 extends over 16 amino acids. Losses at the gene ends were 7 bases for V and 4 bases for J; bases not matched to a gene: 9. The CDR3: CASTDPSGRAPDTQYF. In DNA, the CDR3 is TGTGCCAGCACCGATCCTAGCGGGAGGGCCCCAGATACGCAGTATTTT.

This clonotype was found a few times. V is TRBV6-2 or TRBV6-3 and J is TRBJ2-7; D uncertain. The CDR3 contains 11 residues. Germline loops: CDR1 MNHEY, CDR2 SVGEGT. The V and J ends lost 3 bases and 3 bases respectively, with 3 bases between them. The DNA for the CDR3 is TGTGCCAGCAGTTATATCTACGAGCAGTACTTC. Its protein product is CASSYIYEQYF.

This clonotype was seen ten or more times. The genes are TRBV4-2 and TRBJ2-1; tentative D call: TRBD1 (6 bases). This CDR3 comprises 17 residues. Germline loops: CDR1 LGHNA, CDR2 YNFKEQ. V was pared by 1 base and J by 5 bases, with 18 bases between. The CDR3 bases are TGTGCCAGCAGCCAAGCGGGCCCGTACAGGACAGACAATGAGCAGTTCTTC. Its translation is CASSQAGPYRTDNEQFF.